This TCR beta chain was profiled in a study of blood T cell repertoires in COVID-19. On the study more broadly: Some COVID-19 samples were acute and others convalescent; all came from the United States, Italy and Spain. PBMCs, B-cell-depleted T cells, or T cells were the source of the cDNA or gDNA that made up the material.

As originally analysed: Amplifying reference gene primers gave estimates of nucleated cell counts. Using immunoSEQ multiplex PCR, the repertoire was profiled, and TCRdb retains in-frame clones only, with some absent. The V and J calls and clone size were taken over from that table, and D and trimming were inferred from the DNA. The data show 68,000 or so clones, with about nine tenths seen just once and approximately 6.8% held by the top ten. CDR3 length: 16 amino acids. Germline V lookup: CDR1 LNHDA, CDR2 SQIVND (reference sequence). Trimming removed 7 bases at V and 10 bases at J, with 26 bases between.

This TCR was sampled from a woman between 70 and 85 years old with acute or convalescent COVID-19. The gene calls are TRBV19 and TRBJ2-1; TRBD1 is a possible D gene (6 bases). The sample was peripheral blood. The CDR3 bases are TGTGCCAGTATCGGGAACAGGGCAGATAAGAATGAGGAGCAGTTCTTC. It specifies CASIGNRADKNEEQFF.